The clone carrying this TCR beta chain turned up a few times. The CDR3 covers 14 residues. Germline values: CDR1 SGHTA, CDR2 FQGNSA. The ends lost 5 bases at V and 5 bases at J; junction bases unmatched: 8. The data were taken from a study of shared clonotypes between healthy human individuals. Overall study: The study used three CD4 naive, three CD4 memory, two CD8 naive and one CD8 memory plate per donor.

Donors comprised healthy HIV-negative adults lacking recent acute infections or vaccinations. The method was immunoSEQ multiplex PCR; TCRdb's version includes in-frame clones alone and lacks a portion of them. The table includes about 520,000 clones, approximately 95% detected once. Specimen: naive CD4+ T cells sorted from blood. Sample subset: CD45RA+ positively selected. The receptor's source is a woman aged 25 to 45 in good health. V gene TRBV7-2 combines with J gene TRBJ1-1, with 7 bases identical to TRBD1. Written as DNA, the CDR3 is TGTGCCAGCAGCAAGGAGGGGGCGCTGACTGAAGCTTTCTTT. Translating gives CASSKEGALTEAFF.